The next 16 T cell receptor beta chains were all read from a single sample in a study of neurological immune-mediated disorders. TCRdb itself ran the 5' RACE reads through MiXCR, one entry per CDR3 protein. The table records tens of thousands of distinct CDR3 sequences, roughly 3.2% of them present only once. Material: PBMCs. The source is a woman in her forties or fifties with multiple sclerosis.

This clonotype was seen ten or more times. The CDR3 DNA is TGTGCCAGCAGCCAAGAAGTTGGACAGGGGTACGAGCAGTACTTC. This sequence encodes CASSQEVGQGYEQYF. The genes are TRBV14 and TRBJ2-7; 9 bases are a match to TRBD1. The CDR3 has 15 amino acids. J was trimmed by 4 bases and V by 0 bases; bases with no gene match: 4. Germline V gene sequence: CDR1 SGHDN, CDR2 FVKESK.

In this sample, this clonotype turned up many times. The gene calls are TRBV20-1 and TRBJ2-3; the match to TRBD2 covers 11 bases. The trim removed 6 bases at V and 4 bases at J, leaving 12 bases unmatched. Germline V CDR1 and CDR2: DFQATT, SNEGSKA (reference sequence). The CDR3 has 16 amino acids. CDR3 loop: CSAKGPASGGSDTQYF. Here the CDR3 DNA reads TGCAGTGCCAAGGGGCCCGCTAGCGGGGGGTCAGATACGCAGTATTTT.

In its sample, this clonotype was seen many times. The chain carries TRBV6-5 and TRBJ2-1; TRBD2 might be the D (6 bases). The germline gives CDR1 MNHEY, CDR2 SVGAGI. This CDR3 comprises 12 residues. With 8 bases removed from V and 9 bases from J, the gap between germline ends came to 14 bases. CDR3 sequence: CASRETVAEQFF. The CDR3 bases are TGTGCCAGCCGGGAGACGGTAGCTGAGCAGTTCTTC.

This clonotype has at least ten counts. This chain joins TRBV29-1 and TRBJ1-4, with 9 bases matching TRBD1. The CDR3 spans 12 residues. Trimming at V came to 7 bases and at J to 8 bases, leaving 5 bases not matched to a gene. Germline V gene lookup returns CDR1 SQVTM and CDR2 ANQGSEA. The CDR3 sequence is CSGGQGTEKLFF. CDR3 sequence (DNA): TGCAGCGGGGGACAGGGCACGGAAAAACTGTTTTTT. Filled out from reference TRBV29-1 and TRBJ1-4, the complete variable domain reads SAVISQKPSRDICQRGTSLTIQCQVDSQVTMMFWYRQQPGQSLTLIATANQGSEATYESGFVIDKFPISRPNLTFSTLTVSNMSPEDSSIYLCSGGQGTEKLFFGSGTQLSVL.

Only a few counts were recorded for this clonotype. The V and J genes are TRBV14 and TRBJ2-2; D uncertain. Deletions cut 0 bases from V and 5 bases from J, with 10 bases between. Per germline, CDR1 SGHDN and CDR2 FVKESK. The CDR3 extends over 15 amino acids. CDR3 in amino acids: CASSQDRPRTGELFF. CDR3 in DNA: TGTGCCAGCAGCCAAGACAGGCCGAGGACCGGGGAGCTGTTTTTT.

As concerns this clonotype: A junction end diverges from the germline sequence, so it may reflect a read error. The V gene is TRBV5-1, the J gene TRBJ2-7; D remains ambiguous. The CDR3 runs to 14 residues. CDR1 SGHRS and CDR2 YFSETQ come from the germline V gene. Written as DNA, the CDR3 is TGCGCCAGCAGCTTGGGTAAGAAACTCTACGAGCAGGACTTC. Encoded protein: CASSLGKKLYEQDF.

This clonotype was recorded many times. The chain employs TRBV20-1 and TRBJ2-7; D uncertain. Trimming removed 0 bases at V and 3 bases at J, with 15 bases between. The CDR3 covers 15 residues. The germline gives CDR1 DFQATT, CDR2 SNEGSKA (reference sequence). The CDR3 protein is CSARDRSHSSYEQYF. The CDR3 DNA reads as TGCAGTGCTAGAGATCGTTCCCATTCAAGCTACGAGCAGTACTTC.

This clonotype showed up many times. V and J are TRBV6-5 and TRBJ2-1, with 7 bases fitting TRBD2. Trimming took 0 bases from V and 13 from J; bases not matched to a gene: 6. CDR3 length: 13 residues. Germline V gives CDR1 MNHEY, CDR2 SVGAGI. CDR3 amino acids: CASSYSGGGEQFF. CDR3 DNA sequence: TGTGCCAGCAGTTACTCCGGCGGGGGTGAACAGTTCTTC.

This clonotype occurred many times. J is TRBJ2-5 and V is TRBV3-1; D gene ambiguous. The CDR3 totals 16 residues. Germline CDR1 reads LGHDT; CDR2 reads YNNKEL (reference sequence). The V and J ends lost 0 bases and 2 bases respectively, with 13 bases between them. CDR3 amino acids: CASSQERLVKQETQYF. The CDR3 DNA reads TGTGCCAGCAGCCAAGAACGGCTAGTCAAGCAAGAGACCCAGTACTTC.

CDR3 sequence reads: CASSYWTSGGASTDTQYF. The CDR3 DNA reads as TGTGCCAGCAGTTATTGGACTAGCGGGGGGGCTAGCACAGATACGCAGTATTTT. The V call is TRBV6-6, the J call TRBJ2-3, with TRBD2 matching over 15 bases. Looked up from germline, CDR1 is MNHNY and CDR2 is SVGAGI (reference sequence). This CDR3 region has 18 residues. J gave up 0 bases and V 3 bases, and 4 bases lay outside the gene matches.

At least ten counts were recorded for this clonotype. The chain recombines TRBV7-2 with TRBJ2-1; D possibly corresponds to TRBD2 (5 bases). This CDR3 has 13 residues. CDR1 is SGHTA, CDR2 FQGNSA, per germline. The V and J ends lost 5 bases and 5 bases respectively, with 10 bases between them. The CDR3 here is CASSLRDNNEQFF. The CDR3 DNA sequence: TGTGCCAGCAGCCTCCGGGATAACAATGAGCAGTTCTTC.

This clonotype has ten or more counts. The chain is built from TRBV5-1 and TRBJ2-7; tentatively, D is TRBD1 (6 bases). The germline V and J ends were trimmed by 4 bases and 0 bases, with 11 bases remaining between them. Germline CDR1 reads SGHRS; CDR2 reads YFSETQ. The CDR3 loop spans 14 amino acids. The CDR3 DNA is TGCGCCAGCAGCCTGGGACAACCCTCCTACGAGCAGTACTTC. Amino acids: CASSLGQPSYEQYF.

In its sample, this clonotype was seen many times. This chain joins TRBV5-1 and TRBJ2-7, with D perhaps TRBD1 (5 bases). Per the germline V gene, CDR1 is SGHRS and CDR2 is YFSETQ. This CDR3 comprises 13 residues. Trimming shortened V by 3 bases and J by 7 bases, and 14 bases separated the two germline ends. CDR3 coding DNA: TGCGCCAGCAGCTCCGTTGGGGCCTGGGAGCAGTACTTC. Amino acids: CASSSVGAWEQYF. The full variable domain, with the rest looked up from reference TRBV5-1 and TRBJ2-7, is KAGVTQTPRYLIKTRGQQVTLSCSPISGHRSVSWYQQTPGQGLQFLFEYFSETQRNKGNFPGRFSGRQFSNSRSEMNVSTLELGDSALYLCASSSVGAWEQYFGPGTRLTVT.

This clonotype occurred many times. In nucleotides, the CDR3 is TGTGCCAGCAGTTCCTCGGGACAGTTCTACGAGCAGTACTTC. Its translation: CASSSSGQFYEQYF. This chain uses TRBV6-6 with TRBJ2-7, with TRBD1 identical over 7 bases. Germline V gene data show CDR1 as MNHNY and CDR2 as SVGAGI (reference sequence). The CDR3 loop spans 14 amino acids. V gave up 4 bases and J gave up 3 bases; unmatched junction bases: 6.

Ten or more counts support this clonotype. The CDR3 region is CASSSGTTSTDTQYF. The CDR3 DNA reads as TGTGCCAGCAGTTCCGGGACAACTAGCACAGATACGCAGTATTTT. V and J are TRBV6-2 or TRBV6-3 and TRBJ2-3; a weak D match, TRBD1 (6 bases). Germline lookup yields CDR1 MNHEY and CDR2 SVGEGT. The ends were cut back, 4 bases at V and 0 bases at J, with 11 bases in the middle. CDR3 length: 15 residues.

This clonotype was seen at least ten times. The chain employs TRBV15 and TRBJ1-2; D is unresolved. The V gene's germline CDR1 is LNHNV and CDR2 YYDKDF (reference sequence). Trimming pared 5 bases from V and 0 bases from J, leaving 16 bases between. The CDR3 covers 16 residues. CDR3 nucleotides: TGTGCCACCAGCCCCGAGCCTAGGGTAGCTAACTATGGCTACACCTTC. Encoded protein: CATSPEPRVANYGYTF.